This TCR beta chain was recorded in a study of human T cells and chemical hapten exposure. TCRdb itself ran the RACE reads through MiXCR, one entry per CDR3 protein. The sample shows about 28,000 distinct CDR3 sequences, around 7% of them seen only once. This clonotype was seen a handful of times. The time point denotes: healthy volunteer bleed at 2 weeks. Unfractionated whole blood served as the source for total RNA extraction. This CDR3 region has 14 residues. Germline loops: CDR1 SNHLY, CDR2 FYNNEI. The V gene lost 7 bases and the J gene lost 3 bases, with 13 bases spanning the gap. Sequences were obtained from whole blood. The chain joins TRBV2 to TRBJ1-3, with D perhaps matching TRBD1 (6 bases). The source is a human donor in good health. Some clones in this sample may be carry-over from other donors' samples. CDR3 nucleotides: TGTGCCAGCATGGCCAGGGGAGGTGGAAACACCATATATTTT. Its protein is CASMARGGGNTIYF. Full variable domain (rest looked up from reference TRBV2 and TRBJ1-3): EPEVTQTPSHQVTQMGQEVILRCVPISNHLYFYWYRQILGQKVEFLVSFYNNEISEKSEIFDDQFSVERPDGSNFTLKIRSTKLEDSAMYFCASMARGGGNTIYFGEGSWLTVV.